The 18 T cell receptor beta chains given below trace back to one sample, sequenced in a study of cytomegalovirus exposure and HLA in healthy donors. Vbeta (60) and Jbeta (13) primers were used in the PCR. Repertoires were generated with immunoSEQ multiplex PCR, while TCRdb's copy carries only in-frame clones and drops some. The data show 60,000 or so clones, with approximately 80% seen just once and approximately 1.5% held by the top ten. Specimen: PBMCs. Receptors were obtained from a man aged 40-49 years in good health and CMV-seronegative.

This rearrangement joins TRBV30 to TRBJ1-5, with TRBD1 matching over 8 bases. J lost 4 bases, V lost 1 base, and 9 bases had no gene match. The germline V gene encodes CDR1 GTSNPN and CDR2 SVGIG (reference sequence). The length of the CDR3 is 16 residues. CDR3 loop: CAWSGAGGRGNQPQHF. CDR3 bases: TGTGCCTGGAGTGGAGCAGGGGGCAGGGGAAATCAGCCCCAGCATTTT.

The chain joins TRBV11-3 to TRBJ2-5; D gene uncertain. CDR1 is SGHNT, CDR2 YENEEA, per germline. CDR3 size: 16 residues. Trimming removed 3 bases from V and 5 bases from J, with 19 bases in between. The CDR3 nucleotides read TGTGCCAGCAGCTTTGGCGGAAAAGATTCTTCTGAGACCCAGTACTTC. Translated: CASSFGGKDSSETQYF.

V and J are TRBV4-3 and TRBJ1-1; D remains unclear. Germline CDR1 reads LGHNA; CDR2 reads YSLEER. Trimming left V 7 bases short and J 9 bases short, with 18 bases between. The CDR3 is 13 amino acids. The CDR3 region is CASKALGSCQAFF. The CDR3 nucleotides read TGCGCCAGCAAGGCCCTGGGGAGCTGTCAAGCTTTCTTT.

The CDR3 region is CASTSGFSYEQYF. The CDR3 nucleotides are TGCGCCAGTACCTCAGGATTCTCCTACGAGCAGTACTTC. The chain carries TRBV5-1 and TRBJ2-7; D call uncertain. In germline, CDR1 is SGHRS, CDR2 YFSETQ. The CDR3 has 13 amino acids. The V end was cut by 8 bases, the J end by 0 bases, with 12 bases between.

The gene calls are TRBV29-1 and TRBJ1-1; 8 positions agree with TRBD1. The CDR3 spans 14 residues. Germline V gives CDR1 SQVTM, CDR2 ANQGSEA. V was pared by 5 bases and J by 5 bases, with 10 bases of the junction left unmatched. CDR3 DNA sequence: TGCAGCGTTCGGTTAGGACAGGGAGGAACTGAAGCTTTCTTT. Protein sequence: CSVRLGQGGTEAFF.

The count of this clone is one. V gene TRBV28 combines with J gene TRBJ1-2; D perhaps matches TRBD1 (6 bases). Germline V gives CDR1 MDHEN, CDR2 SYDVKM. The CDR3 has 14 residues. Deletions cut 3 bases from V and 6 bases from J, with 14 bases between. The CDR3 DNA sequence: TGTGCCAGCAGTTTCCAGGGGACTAGGGATGGCTACACCTTC. Protein sequence: CASSFQGTRDGYTF.

The genes are TRBV4-2 and TRBJ2-1; 8 bases agree with TRBD2. The trim removed 0 bases at V and 3 bases at J, leaving 10 bases unmatched. CDR3 length: 18 residues. CDR1 is LGHNA, CDR2 YNFKEQ, per germline. In DNA form, the CDR3 reads TGTGCCAGCAGCCAAGATGGAACTAGCGGAGCCAGCTACAATGAGCAGTTCTTC. Translating it yields CASSQDGTSGASYNEQFF.

This clone was found once. The J gene is TRBJ1-1, the V gene TRBV7-9; D possibly corresponds to TRBD1 (5 bases). V gave up 0 bases and J gave up 0 bases, with 11 bases separating them. CDR3 length equals 16 residues. Germline CDR1 is SEHNR and CDR2 is FQNEAQ (reference sequence). The CDR3 loop reads CASSLAVGLVNTEAFF. For the CDR3, the DNA is TGTGCCAGCAGCTTAGCTGTGGGGCTCGTGAACACTGAAGCTTTCTTT.

The chain joins TRBV29-1 to TRBJ1-1; 8 bases align to TRBD1. Germline loops: CDR1 SQVTM, CDR2 ANQGSEA. The CDR3 runs 15 residues. After removal of 4 bases from V and 8 bases from J, the junction contained 15 bases not matched to a gene. The CDR3 DNA reads as TGCAGCGTTGGGTCTACTGGACAGGGATTTGGGGAAGCTTTCTTT. Amino acids: CSVGSTGQGFGEAFF.

Regarding this clone: A read error may account for a junction end that differs from germline. In the same sample, other DNA sequences code for this CDR3. The gene calls are TRBV19 and TRBJ1-1; D remains ambiguous. Germline lookup yields CDR1 LNHDA and CDR2 SQIVND (reference sequence). CDR3 length: 11 residues. The CDR3 DNA follows: TGCGCCAGTAGTATGGAGACGGAAGCTTTCTTT. It is translated as CASSMETEAFF.

The genes are TRBV5-5 and TRBJ1-1, with 8 bases fitting TRBD1. The CDR3 runs 15 residues. Germline V lookup: CDR1 SGHKS, CDR2 YYEKEE (reference sequence). Trimming took 1 base from V and 2 from J; bases not matched to a gene: 4. The CDR3 is CASSLYRGDNTEAFF. The CDR3, as DNA: TGTGCCAGCAGCTTGTACAGGGGGGATAACACTGAAGCTTTCTTT.

The J gene is TRBJ1-2, the V gene TRBV2, with a possible D match to TRBD1 (6 bases). V lost 2 bases, J lost 8 bases, and 12 bases lay in between. Germline loops: CDR1 SNHLY, CDR2 FYNNEI. CDR3 length: 13 amino acids. The CDR3 sequence: CASSERTVGGYTF. The CDR3, as DNA: TGTGCCAGCAGTGAACGGACAGTCGGGGGCTACACCTTC.

This clone occurred once. The V call is TRBV28, the J call TRBJ2-7; 9 positions match TRBD1. The CDR3 is 14 amino acids. Trimming took 6 bases from V and 3 from J; bases not matched to a gene: 6. Germline V gene lookup returns CDR1 MDHEN and CDR2 SYDVKM. CDR3 DNA: TGTGCCAGCAGGCCACAGGGGGCTTTCTACGAGCAGTACGTC. Translating gives CASRPQGAFYEQYV.

This clone was counted once. The genes are TRBV5-1 and TRBJ2-2, with a possible D match to TRBD1 (6 bases). Trimming removed 5 bases at V and 1 base at J, with 6 bases between. In germline, CDR1 is SGHRS, CDR2 YFSETQ. The CDR3 sequence is 13 residues long. CDR3 in DNA: TGCGCCAGCAGACAGGGGAACACCGGGGAGCTGTTTTTT. This codes for CASRQGNTGELFF.

The J gene is TRBJ2-7, the V gene TRBV4-2; 8 bases line up with TRBD1. The CDR3 length is 16 residues. J was trimmed by 7 bases and V by 2 bases; bases with no gene match: 13. Germline CDR1 reads LGHNA; CDR2 reads YNFKEQ. The CDR3 DNA sequence: TGTGCCAGCAGCCAAACTTCCGGACAGGGATCGGAAGAGCAGTACGTC. Translated, it gives CASSQTSGQGSEEQYV.

The chain employs TRBV27 and TRBJ1-2; TRBD1 matches 7 bases. With 3 bases clipped from V and 4 bases from J, the junction kept 8 bases outside the gene matches. This CDR3 contains 15 residues. From germline, CDR1 is MNHEY and CDR2 SMNVEV (reference sequence). This chain's CDR3 is CASSFQWDSPYGYTF. DNA for the CDR3: TGTGCCAGCAGTTTCCAGTGGGACAGCCCCTATGGCTACACCTTC.

V usage is TRBV28 and J usage is TRBJ2-5; D possibly corresponds to TRBD1 (5 bases). The V gene lost 6 bases and the J gene lost 9 bases, with 14 bases spanning the gap. The CDR3 loop spans 12 amino acids. Germline V gene sequence: CDR1 MDHEN, CDR2 SYDVKM. CDR3 amino acids: CASSPGPRAQYF. CDR3 in DNA: TGTGCCAGCAGCCCAGGGCCGAGAGCCCAGTACTTC.

The gene calls are TRBV28 and TRBJ1-1; a weak D match, TRBD1 (5 bases). The CDR3 covers 16 residues. The V gene lost 8 bases and the J gene lost 2 bases, with 21 bases spanning the gap. Germline CDR1 and CDR2: MDHEN and SYDVKM. The CDR3 loop is CASGNHYGGGNTEAFF. DNA of the CDR3: TGTGCCAGCGGTAACCATTACGGGGGGGGAAACACTGAAGCTTTCTTT.